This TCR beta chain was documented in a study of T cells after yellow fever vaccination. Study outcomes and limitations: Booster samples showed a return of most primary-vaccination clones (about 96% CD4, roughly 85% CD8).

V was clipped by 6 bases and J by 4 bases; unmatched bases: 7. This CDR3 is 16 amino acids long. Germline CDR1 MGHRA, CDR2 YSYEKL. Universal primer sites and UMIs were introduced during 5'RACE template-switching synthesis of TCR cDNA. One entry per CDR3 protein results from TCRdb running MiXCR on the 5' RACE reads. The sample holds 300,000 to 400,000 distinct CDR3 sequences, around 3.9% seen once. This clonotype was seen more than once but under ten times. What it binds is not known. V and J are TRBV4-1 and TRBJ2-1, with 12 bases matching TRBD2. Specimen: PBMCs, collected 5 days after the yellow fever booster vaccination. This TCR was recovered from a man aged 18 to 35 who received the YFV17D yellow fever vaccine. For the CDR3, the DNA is TGCGCCAGCAGACCGCCGACTAGCGGGAGATACAATGAGCAGTTCTTC. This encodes CASRPPTSGRYNEQFF.